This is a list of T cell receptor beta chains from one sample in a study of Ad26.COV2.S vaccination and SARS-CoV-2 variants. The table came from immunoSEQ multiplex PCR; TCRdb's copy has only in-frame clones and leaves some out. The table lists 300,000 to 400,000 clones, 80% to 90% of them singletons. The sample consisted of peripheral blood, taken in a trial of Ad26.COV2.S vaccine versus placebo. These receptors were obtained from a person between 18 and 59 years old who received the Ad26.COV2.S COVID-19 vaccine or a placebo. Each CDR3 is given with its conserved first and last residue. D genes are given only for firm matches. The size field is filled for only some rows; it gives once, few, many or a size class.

CDR3aa: CASRLLSGRQFF; CDR3nt: TGTGCAAGTCGCCTTCTATCGGGTCGGCAGTTCTTC; abundance: NA; v_gene: TRBV12-2; len: 12; d_gene: NA; j_gene: TRBJ2-1
CDR3aa: CATSDMGQGGTYNEQFF; CDR3nt: TGTGCCACCAGTGATATGGGACAGGGGGGCACCTACAATGAGCAGTTCTTC; abundance: NA; v_gene: TRBV24-1; len: 17; d_gene: TRBD1; j_gene: TRBJ2-1
CDR3aa: CASSLNSGRYEQYF; CDR3nt: TGTGCCAGCAGCTTAAACAGCGGGAGGTACGAGCAGTACTTC; abundance: NA; v_gene: TRBV7-2; len: 14; d_gene: TRBD2; j_gene: TRBJ2-7
CDR3aa: CASSALAEETQYF; CDR3nt: TGTGCCAGCAGTGCACTAGCGGAAGAGACCCAGTACTTC; abundance: NA; v_gene: TRBV12-3/TRBV12-4; len: 13; d_gene: TRBD2; j_gene: TRBJ2-5
CDR3aa: CASSPTAGAKLFF; CDR3nt: TGTGCCAGCAGCCCCACCGCGGGGGCAAAACTGTTTTTT; abundance: NA; v_gene: TRBV7-8; len: 13; d_gene: NA; j_gene: TRBJ1-4
CDR3aa: CASSPSGGGQGTQYF; CDR3nt: TGTGCCAGCAGCCCCAGCGGGGGGGGCCAAGGGACCCAGTACTTC; abundance: NA; v_gene: TRBV7-2; len: 15; d_gene: TRBD2; j_gene: TRBJ2-5
CDR3aa: CASSWTAFNGYTF; CDR3nt: TGTGCCAGCAGTTGGACAGCCTTTAATGGCTACACCTTC; abundance: NA; v_gene: TRBV6-2/TRBV6-3; len: 13; d_gene: NA; j_gene: TRBJ1-2
CDR3aa: CASIKTSGRINEQFF; CDR3nt: TGTGCCAGTATTAAGACTAGCGGGAGGATCAATGAGCAGTTCTTC; abundance: NA; v_gene: TRBV19; len: 15; d_gene: TRBD2; j_gene: TRBJ2-1
CDR3aa: CASSLIGPAYEQYF; CDR3nt: TGTGCCAGCAGCTTAATTGGCCCAGCCTACGAGCAGTACTTC; abundance: few; v_gene: TRBV7-2; len: 14; d_gene: NA; j_gene: TRBJ2-7
CDR3aa: CASSRGGELAEMGIHEQYF; CDR3nt: TGTGCCAGTAGTAGGGGTGGAGAGCTAGCGGAGATGGGAATCCACGAGCAGTACTTC; abundance: NA; v_gene: TRBV19; len: 19; d_gene: TRBD2; j_gene: TRBJ2-7
CDR3aa: CASSLVGSSYEQYF; CDR3nt: TGTGCCAGCAGCTTAGTGGGCAGTTCCTACGAGCAGTACTTC; abundance: NA; v_gene: TRBV11-2; len: 14; d_gene: NA; j_gene: TRBJ2-7
CDR3aa: CASSQGGGGSSYNEQFF; CDR3nt: TGTGCCAGCAGCCAAGGGGGCGGGGGAAGCTCCTACAATGAGCAGTTCTTC; abundance: NA; v_gene: TRBV3-1/TRBV3-2; len: 17; d_gene: TRBD2; j_gene: TRBJ2-1
CDR3aa: CASSPPEGATGGYTF; CDR3nt: TGTGCCAGCTCACCACCGGAGGGGGCAACGGGTGGCTACACCTTC; abundance: NA; v_gene: TRBV18; len: 15; d_gene: TRBD1; j_gene: TRBJ1-2
CDR3aa: CSVEFWDSNYNEQFF; CDR3nt: TGCAGCGTTGAATTTTGGGACAGTAATTACAATGAGCAGTTCTTC; abundance: NA; v_gene: TRBV29-1; len: 15; d_gene: TRBD1; j_gene: TRBJ2-1
CDR3aa: CASTPRRDTGELFF; CDR3nt: TGTGCCAGTACTCCAAGGAGGGACACCGGGGAGCTGTTTTTT; abundance: few; v_gene: TRBV19; len: 14; d_gene: NA; j_gene: TRBJ2-2
CDR3aa: CASSQSLYQETQYF; CDR3nt: TGCGCCAGCAGTCAAAGTTTGTACCAAGAGACCCAGTACTTC; abundance: few; v_gene: TRBV4-1; len: 14; d_gene: NA; j_gene: TRBJ2-5
CDR3aa: CASRTTDNYGYTF; CDR3nt: TGTGCCAGCAGGACGACAGATAACTATGGCTACACCTTC; abundance: NA; v_gene: TRBV27; len: 13; d_gene: NA; j_gene: TRBJ1-2
CDR3aa: CASSFRTSGTYNEQFF; CDR3nt: TGCGCCAGCAGCTTCCGGACTAGCGGGACGTACAATGAGCAGTTCTTC; abundance: NA; v_gene: TRBV5-1; len: 16; d_gene: TRBD2; j_gene: TRBJ2-1
CDR3aa: CASSYGRDRVSPLHF; CDR3nt: TGTGCCAGCAGTTACGGTAGGGACAGGGTTTCACCCCTCCACTTT; abundance: few; v_gene: TRBV6-5; len: 15; d_gene: TRBD1; j_gene: TRBJ1-6
CDR3aa: CASSSDGARYNEQFF; CDR3nt: TGTGCCAGCAGCTCCGATGGGGCGCGGTACAATGAGCAGTTCTTC; abundance: NA; v_gene: TRBV7-2; len: 15; d_gene: NA; j_gene: TRBJ2-1
CDR3aa: CASSHRGDSFNEKLFF; CDR3nt: TGTGCCAGCAGCCACCGGGGGGACAGTTTTAATGAAAAACTGTTTTTT; abundance: NA; v_gene: TRBV7-9; len: 16; d_gene: TRBD1; j_gene: TRBJ1-4
CDR3aa: CASSRASGGETYEQYF; CDR3nt: TGTGCCAGCAGTCGGGCTAGCGGGGGAGAAACCTACGAGCAGTACTTC; abundance: NA; v_gene: TRBV6-6; len: 16; d_gene: TRBD2; j_gene: TRBJ2-7
CDR3aa: CASSLLAGITDTQYF; CDR3nt: TGTGCCAGCAGCTTATTGGCAGGAATAACAGATACGCAGTATTTT; abundance: once; v_gene: TRBV7-3; len: 15; d_gene: NA; j_gene: TRBJ2-3
CDR3aa: CSARGLTEAFF; CDR3nt: TGCAGTGCCAGGGGGCTCACTGAAGCTTTCTTT; abundance: NA; v_gene: TRBV20-1; len: 11; d_gene: TRBD1; j_gene: TRBJ1-1
CDR3aa: CASSIGPGPMGLNTEAFF; CDR3nt: TGTGCCAGTAGTATCGGCCCAGGGCCGATGGGTTTGAACACTGAAGCTTTCTTT; abundance: NA; v_gene: TRBV19; len: 18; d_gene: NA; j_gene: TRBJ1-1
CDR3aa: CASSPQGRGVDTQYF; CDR3nt: TGTGCCAGCAGTCCACAGGGAAGAGGAGTGGATACGCAGTATTTT; abundance: NA; v_gene: TRBV6-5; len: 15; d_gene: NA; j_gene: TRBJ2-3
CDR3aa: CASSEASGGQAFF; CDR3nt: TGCGCCAGCAGTGAGGCTTCAGGGGGACAAGCTTTCTTT; abundance: NA; v_gene: TRBV10-1; len: 13; d_gene: TRBD1; j_gene: TRBJ1-1
CDR3aa: CASSGQNSKGELFF; CDR3nt: TGTGCCAGCAGTGGACAGAACTCAAAGGGGGAGCTGTTTTTT; abundance: NA; v_gene: TRBV27; len: 14; d_gene: NA; j_gene: TRBJ2-2
CDR3aa: CASSKVQEPTEAFF; CDR3nt: TGCGCCAGCAGCAAAGTACAGGAGCCCACTGAAGCTTTCTTT; abundance: few; v_gene: TRBV4-1; len: 14; d_gene: NA; j_gene: TRBJ1-1
CDR3aa: CASSLPGRNTEAFF; CDR3nt: TGTGCCAGCAGTTTACCCGGCAGGAACACTGAAGCTTTCTTT; abundance: NA; v_gene: TRBV28; len: 14; d_gene: NA; j_gene: TRBJ1-1
CDR3aa: CASSVRGSHLNEQFF; CDR3nt: TGTGCCAGCAGCGTAAGGGGATCCCACCTAAATGAGCAGTTCTTC; abundance: once; v_gene: TRBV6-5; len: 15; d_gene: NA; j_gene: TRBJ2-1
CDR3aa: CASSPLGTEAFF; CDR3nt: TGTGCCAGCAGTCCGTTGGGCACTGAAGCTTTCTTT; abundance: NA; v_gene: TRBV6-5; len: 12; d_gene: NA; j_gene: TRBJ1-1
CDR3aa: CSVVGGATDTQYF; CDR3nt: TGCAGCGTTGTCGGGGGGGCAACAGATACGCAGTATTTT; abundance: NA; v_gene: TRBV29-1; len: 13; d_gene: TRBD2; j_gene: TRBJ2-3
CDR3aa: CASSRDPSTGYTF; CDR3nt: TGCGCCAGCAGCCGGGACCCATCGACGGGCTACACCTTC; abundance: NA; v_gene: TRBV4-3; len: 13; d_gene: NA; j_gene: TRBJ1-2
CDR3aa: CASSLLRGRGETQYF; CDR3nt: TGTGCCAGCAGTCTACTCAGGGGGCGCGGGGAGACCCAGTACTTC; abundance: NA; v_gene: TRBV6-5; len: 15; d_gene: TRBD1; j_gene: TRBJ2-5
CDR3aa: CSVDGPGQGAKNIQYF; CDR3nt: TGCAGCGTTGATGGTCCGGGACAGGGGGCCAAAAACATTCAGTACTTC; abundance: NA; v_gene: TRBV29-1; len: 16; d_gene: TRBD1; j_gene: TRBJ2-4
CDR3aa: CASIADPHNYGYTF; CDR3nt: TGTGCCAGCATCGCGGATCCCCACAACTATGGCTACACCTTC; abundance: NA; v_gene: TRBV5-6; len: 14; d_gene: NA; j_gene: TRBJ1-2
CDR3aa: CASSTMDRAPQHF; CDR3nt: TGTGCCAGCAGCACTATGGACAGGGCACCCCAGCATTTT; abundance: once; v_gene: TRBV2; len: 13; d_gene: TRBD1; j_gene: TRBJ1-5